The 21 T cell receptor beta chains given below trace back to one sample, sequenced in a study of blood T cells in healthy people across ages. Alongside a J-beta primer mix, a sample-barcoded 5' primer served in a second PCR lasting 7 to 11 cycles. Via MiXCR, TCRdb re-called the 5' RACE reads, giving one row per CDR3 protein. The sample includes over 950,000 distinct CDR3 sequences, 51% of them seen just once. Sequenced sample: blood. These receptors were collected from a woman aged 55-75 years in good health.

This chain links TRBV6-6 with TRBJ1-1; D is ambiguous. The CDR3 totals 13 residues. Germline V gene lookup returns CDR1 MNHNY and CDR2 SVGAGI (reference sequence). V was cut by 5 bases and J by 1 base, with 8 bases left in between. The CDR3 nucleotides are TGTGCCAGCAGTACCGGACGGAACACTGAAGCTTTCTTT. This translates into CASSTGRNTEAFF.

This clonotype was counted between two and nine times. This chain links TRBV3-1 with TRBJ2-7; a possible D gene is TRBD1 (5 bases). CDR1 is LGHDT, CDR2 YNNKEL, per germline (reference sequence). The V end lost 8 bases, the J end lost 3 bases, and 8 bases lay between the germline ends. The length of the CDR3 is 11 residues. This CDR3 reads CASATDYEQYF. The CDR3 DNA reads as TGTGCCAGCGCGACAGACTACGAGCAGTACTTC.

This clonotype was counted many times. CDR3 amino acids: CASSLLGGEAKNIQYF. The CDR3 DNA is TGTGCCAGCAGCTTGCTGGGAGGGGAGGCCAAAAACATTCAGTACTTC. The chain uses TRBV5-6 and TRBJ2-4; 7 bases agree with TRBD2. The V segment lost 1 base and the J segment 1 base; nucleotides outside the gene matches: 5. The CDR3 sequence is 16 residues long. The V gene's germline CDR1 is SGHDT and CDR2 YYEEEE.

This clonotype was seen many times. The V and J genes are TRBV9 and TRBJ2-1, with TRBD2 matching 10 bases. CDR1 is SGDLS and CDR2 is YYNGEE in the germline V gene. The CDR3 extends over 16 amino acids. V gave up 0 bases and J gave up 2 bases; unmatched junction bases: 2. This CDR3 is CASSVVTSGTYNEQFF. CDR3 coding DNA: TGTGCCAGCAGCGTAGTAACTAGCGGGACCTACAATGAGCAGTTCTTC.

V and J are TRBV20-1 and TRBJ2-7; 10 bases are shared with TRBD2. The CDR3 is made up of 16 amino acids. With V trimmed by 5 bases and J by 1 base, 11 bases remained unmatched. Germline values: CDR1 DFQATT, CDR2 SNEGSKA (reference sequence). CDR3 region: CSAGPGLAKPSYEQYF. CDR3 coding DNA: TGCAGTGCTGGACCGGGACTAGCGAAGCCTTCCTACGAGCAGTACTTC.

The V and J genes are TRBV29-1 and TRBJ2-1; D is possibly TRBD2 (5 bases). CDR1 is SQVTM, CDR2 ANQGSEA, per germline. This CDR3 comprises 10 residues. Trimming pared 7 bases from V and 9 bases from J, leaving 10 bases between. This CDR3 reads CSAQDCEQFF. CDR3 coding DNA: TGCAGCGCCCAGGACTGTGAGCAGTTCTTC.

This clonotype was counted a few times. The chain's CDR3 is CSVEDRGRQARYYGYTF. CDR3 coding DNA: TGCAGCGTTGAAGATCGGGGTCGGCAGGCCCGATACTATGGCTACACCTTC. The V and J genes are TRBV29-1 and TRBJ1-2; no firm D call. V was clipped by 0 bases and J by 3 bases, with 20 bases between them. Germline CDR1 SQVTM, CDR2 ANQGSEA. The CDR3 length is 17 residues.

The chain links TRBV4-1 to TRBJ1-5; a weak D match, TRBD1 (5 bases). Germline-derived CDR1 and CDR2 are MGHRA and YSYEKL. The CDR3 length is 15 residues. Trimming removed 0 bases from V and 7 bases from J, with 13 bases in between. The CDR3 region has the DNA TGCGCCAGCAGCCAAGAAGGGGTATATTGGCAGCCCCAGCATTTT. This encodes CASSQEGVYWQPQHF.

The chain employs TRBV27 and TRBJ1-6, with D possibly being TRBD1 (6 bases). This CDR3 has 14 residues. V lost 4 bases, J lost 10 bases, and 14 bases lay in between. Germline V gene lookup returns CDR1 MNHEY and CDR2 SMNVEV (reference sequence). In DNA, the CDR3 is TGTGCCAGCAGTTGGGGGGGCGCGAGGTCACCCCTCCACTTT. It is translated as CASSWGGARSPLHF.

The chain combines TRBV14 with TRBJ2-1; D not resolved. The tail of the sequence fits TRBJ2-7 better, so the J call may be wrong. CDR3 length equals 16 residues. Germline CDR1 is SGHDN and CDR2 is FVKESK. The chain's CDR3 is CASSRLESRSYNEQYF. CDR3 in DNA: TGTGCCAGCAGCCGACTCGAGAGCCGCTCGTACAATGAGCAGTACTTC.

This clonotype was picked up a small number of times. This sequence may be a read error, since a much larger clone differs from it by one base. The genes are TRBV18 and TRBJ1-1, with no clear D. V dropped 3 bases and J dropped 4 bases, with 18 bases sitting between them. Germline CDR1 KGHSH, CDR2 LQKENI. CDR3 length equals 16 residues. CDR3 bases: TGTGCCAGCTCACCCCCGGCAACACCGCTGAGCACTGAAGCTTTCTTT. Translated, it gives CASSPPATPLSTEAFF.

V and J are TRBV20-1 and TRBJ1-1; 9 nucleotides agree with TRBD1. This CDR3 contains 14 residues. Per the germline V gene, CDR1 is DFQATT and CDR2 is SNEGSKA (reference sequence). J was trimmed by 5 bases and V by 1 base; bases with no gene match: 5. The CDR3 reads CSARGTGDWTEAFF. In nucleotides, the CDR3 is TGCAGTGCTAGAGGGACAGGGGATTGGACTGAAGCTTTCTTT.

The chain combines TRBV14 with TRBJ2-5; TRBD2 matches at 13 bases. Germline lookup yields CDR1 SGHDN and CDR2 FVKESK. J was trimmed by 13 bases and V by 0 bases; bases with no gene match: 20. This CDR3 has 19 amino acids. CDR3 coding DNA: TGTGCCAGCAGCCAAGATTGGGGACAGGGAGGGACTAGCGGGACCCCGGCGTACTTC. It is translated as CASSQDWGQGGTSGTPAYF.

J is TRBJ2-5 and V is TRBV12-3 or TRBV12-4; 9 bases agree with TRBD1. This CDR3 region has 17 residues. Unmatched junction bases numbered 20, after V lost 2 bases and J lost 13 bases. CDR3 loop: CASSLRTGVAWDNERYF. In nucleotides, the CDR3 is TGTGCCAGCAGTTTACGGACAGGGGTGGCGTGGGACAATGAGCGGTACTTC.

A remark on this clonotype: At one boundary the junction diverges from the germline segment, which might be a read error. V usage is TRBV4-1 and J usage is TRBJ1-2; D perhaps matches TRBD1 (6 bases). From germline, CDR1 is MGHRA and CDR2 YSYEKL. CDR3 size: 15 residues. The CDR3 DNA reads TGCGCCAGCAGCCAACCAACGGGGGCCCTTTATGGCTGCACCTTC. Translated, it gives CASSQPTGALYGCTF.

The rearrangement joins TRBV7-3 to TRBJ2-7, with D perhaps matching TRBD1 (5 bases). Trimming cost V 0 bases and J 7 bases, with 7 bases left between them. Germline V lookup: CDR1 SGHTA, CDR2 FQGTGA. This CDR3 region has 12 residues. CDR3 sequence (DNA): TGTGCCAGCAGCTTAACCCCAGGGGAGCAGTACTTC. Its protein product is CASSLTPGEQYF.

V usage is TRBV27 and J usage is TRBJ2-3; D gene uncertain. The V gene's germline CDR1 is MNHEY and CDR2 SMNVEV (reference sequence). This CDR3 has 16 amino acids. V lost 6 bases to trimming and J lost 1 base, with 17 bases between them. In DNA, the CDR3 is TGTGCCAGCAGCCCCCTTTCTCACGAGGGCACAGATACGCAGTATTTT. Its protein product is CASSPLSHEGTDTQYF.

The chain employs TRBV6-6 and TRBJ1-6, with TRBD1 as a possible D gene (5 bases). The CDR3 extends over 17 amino acids. Germline CDR1 and CDR2: MNHNY and SVGAGI (reference sequence). The V gene lost 2 bases and the J gene lost 7 bases, with 18 bases spanning the gap. The chain's CDR3 is CASSYDMKGRSNSPLHF. The CDR3 DNA follows: TGTGCCAGCAGTTACGACATGAAGGGGCGCTCCAATTCACCCCTCCACTTT.

This clonotype was counted once. The chain links TRBV5-1 to TRBJ2-7; D is possibly TRBD1 (6 bases). The CDR3 has 13 amino acids. Germline CDR1 reads SGHRS; CDR2 reads YFSETQ. With 7 bases removed from V and 3 bases from J, the gap between germline ends came to 14 bases. DNA for the CDR3: TGCGCCAGCCGTACAGGGTTTAACTACGAGCAGTACTTC. This translates into CASRTGFNYEQYF.

This rearrangement joins TRBV28 to TRBJ2-3, with 11 positions matching TRBD1. The length of the CDR3 is 16 residues. CDR1 and CDR2 (germline): MDHEN, SYDVKM. V trimming: 1 base; J trimming: 5 bases; junction bases outside the gene matches: 5. For the CDR3, the DNA is TGTGCCAGCAGTTTATTGGACAGGGGGCGCCGAGATACGCAGTATTTT. As protein: CASSLLDRGRRDTQYF.

Here the CDR3 DNA reads TGTGCCAGCAGTTTATCCCGGGAGGGAACCTACGAGCAGTACTTC. Translation gives CASSLSREGTYEQYF. The J gene is TRBJ2-7, the V gene TRBV28; 8 positions agree with TRBD2. The germline gives CDR1 MDHEN, CDR2 SYDVKM. Germline trimming cut 1 base from V and 2 bases from J; bases unmatched to any gene: 4. The CDR3 runs 15 residues.